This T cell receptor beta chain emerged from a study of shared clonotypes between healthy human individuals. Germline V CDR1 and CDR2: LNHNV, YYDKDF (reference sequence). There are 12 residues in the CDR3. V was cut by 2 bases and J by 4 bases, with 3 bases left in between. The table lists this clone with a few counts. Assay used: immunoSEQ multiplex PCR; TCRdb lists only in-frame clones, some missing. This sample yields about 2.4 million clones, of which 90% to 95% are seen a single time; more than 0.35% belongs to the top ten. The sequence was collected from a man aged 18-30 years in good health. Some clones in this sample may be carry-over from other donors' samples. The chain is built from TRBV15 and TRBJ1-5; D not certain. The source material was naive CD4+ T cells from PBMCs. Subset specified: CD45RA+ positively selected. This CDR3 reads CATSRFNQPQHF. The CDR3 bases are TGTGCCACCAGCAGATTTAATCAGCCCCAGCATTTT.